This T cell receptor (beta chain) originates from a study of response to subunit inactivated influenza vaccine. Study-wide points: The authors put forward the suggestion that each seasonal influenza vaccination may bring in only a limited number of new T cells.

A single record per CDR3 protein comes from TCRdb applying MiXCR to the RT-PCR reads. The sample lists around 790,000 distinct CDR3 sequences, 21% occurring once. About this clonotype itself: Its target is unknown.

This CDR3 comprises 14 residues. The germline V and J ends were trimmed by 4 bases and 6 bases, with 10 bases remaining between them. CDR1 is MNHEY and CDR2 is SMNVEV in the germline V gene (reference sequence). The source was PBMCs from blood, collected around 5 days after vaccination. This TCR was sampled from a man aged 50-59 years who received an inactivated influenza vaccine. The chain couples TRBV27 to TRBJ1-6; D possibly corresponds to TRBD1 (6 bases). The CDR3 sequence is CASSWDTVNSPLHF. In DNA, the CDR3 is TGTGCCAGCAGTTGGGACACCGTTAATTCACCCCTCCACTTT.